This T cell receptor beta chain was sequenced in a study of siplizumab effects on memory and regulatory T cells. Study conclusions and caveats: Whether the proliferating Tregs (from siplizumab cultures) were suppressive was not confirmed. There were only a minor fraction of alloreactive clones that mapped to unstimulated subsets. The diversity of naive T cells seemed greater than that of memory cells, and their alloresponse contribution seemed major.

Generated by immunoSEQ multiplex PCR, the TCRdb table keeps only in-frame clones and is missing some. There are 80,000 to 130,000 clones in the sample; 90% to 95% occur only once, and around 0.68% lies in the top ten. Regarding this clone: Its specificity is unknown.

Trimming took off 4 bases at V and 0 bases at J, with 6 bases between the two ends. Looked up from germline, CDR1 is SNHLY and CDR2 is FYNNEI. The CDR3 is 13 amino acids. The chain uses TRBV2 and TRBJ1-1, with D hard to call. The TCR sequence derives from a human donor in good health. The source material was Tregs sorted from blood. The CDR3 DNA reads TGTGCCAGCAGTGGGCAGATGAACACTGAAGCTTTCTTT. It encodes CASSGQMNTEAFF.